This entry lists 6 T cell receptor beta chains sequenced from one sample in a study of blood T cell repertoires in COVID-19. Data came from immunoSEQ multiplex PCR; TCRdb stores just in-frame clones and leaves some out. Of more than 200,000 clones in the sample, roughly 84% are singletons; the top ten hold 2.1%. Sequencing was performed on peripheral blood. These receptors came from a woman in her 40s who had recovered from COVID-19.

The chain has TRBV30 and TRBJ2-3; TRBD2 matches 8 bases. Germline-derived CDR1 and CDR2 are GTSNPN and SVGIG (reference sequence). CDR3 length: 16 amino acids. Losses at the gene ends were 0 bases for V and 2 bases for J; bases not matched to a gene: 7. DNA of the CDR3: TGTGCCTGGAGTGTACGGGGGGGACGGGTCACAGATACGCAGTATTTT. Translation gives CAWSVRGGRVTDTQYF. Looking up the rest from reference TRBV30 and TRBJ2-3 gives the full variable domain: SQTIHQWPATLVQPVGSPLSLECTVEGTSNPNLYWYRQAAGRGLQLLFYSVGIGQISSEVPQNLSASRPQDRQFILSSKKLLLSDSGFYLCAWSVRGGRVTDTQYFGPGTRLTVL.

This clone was detected only once. The V and J genes are TRBV5-6 and TRBJ2-1, with TRBD2 as a possible D gene (6 bases). The CDR3 contains 18 residues. Trimming removed 4 bases at V and 0 bases at J, with 20 bases between. The germline gives CDR1 SGHDT, CDR2 YYEEEE. CDR3 residues: CASSPEGRLGSSYNEQFF. The CDR3 nucleotides read TGTGCCAGCAGCCCGGAGGGAAGGTTGGGGAGCTCCTACAATGAGCAGTTCTTC.

This rearrangement joins TRBV5-1 to TRBJ2-5; 7 bases line up with TRBD1. The CDR3 runs 17 residues. Germline V gene sequence: CDR1 SGHRS, CDR2 YFSETQ. Germline trimming cut 6 bases from V and 4 bases from J; bases unmatched to any gene: 18. The CDR3 protein is CASKSTRATGALETQYF. The CDR3 DNA follows: TGCGCCAGCAAATCAACAAGGGCAACAGGGGCCCTAGAGACCCAGTACTTC. Combining the CDR3 with reference TRBV5-1 and TRBJ2-5 gives the whole variable domain KAGVTQTPRYLIKTRGQQVTLSCSPISGHRSVSWYQQTPGQGLQFLFEYFSETQRNKGNFPGRFSGRQFSNSRSEMNVSTLELGDSALYLCASKSTRATGALETQYFGPGTRLLVL.

The V gene is TRBV6-6, the J gene TRBJ1-2; no reliable D call. Trimming cost V 4 bases and J 5 bases, with 11 bases left between them. Germline lookup yields CDR1 MNHNY and CDR2 SVGAGI (reference sequence). The CDR3 sequence is 13 residues long. The CDR3 DNA follows: TGTGCCAGCAGTTCCGATGCCCTATATGGCTACACCTTC. It specifies CASSSDALYGYTF.

This clone was picked up a small number of times. The rearrangement joins TRBV5-1 to TRBJ2-7; a weak D match, TRBD1 (6 bases). From germline, CDR1 is SGHRS and CDR2 YFSETQ. The CDR3 sequence is 13 residues long. Trimming removed 3 bases from V and 3 bases from J, with 10 bases in between. DNA of the CDR3: TGCGCCAGCAGCTCCACAGGGTTCTACGAGCAGTACTTC. Amino acid sequence: CASSSTGFYEQYF.

The V call is TRBV6-6, the J call TRBJ1-4; possible D gene TRBD1, 5 bases. V lost 1 base, J lost 5 bases, and 8 bases lay in between. Germline V gene lookup returns CDR1 MNHNY and CDR2 SVGAGI (reference sequence). The CDR3 contains 14 residues. CDR3 region: CASSYFGGNEKLFF. The CDR3, as DNA: TGTGCCAGCAGTTACTTCGGGGGAAATGAAAAACTGTTTTTT.